These 30 T cell receptor beta chains came from one sample sequenced in a study of cytomegalovirus exposure and HLA in healthy donors. Both 60 Vbeta primers and 13 Jbeta primers went into the PCR. Only in-frame clones appear in the TCRdb table, and some are missing; sequencing was by immunoSEQ multiplex PCR. The sample has roughly 130,000 clones; 75% to 90% are singletons. Material: PBMCs. Receptors were obtained from a woman between 35 and 50 years old in good health and CMV-seropositive.

V usage is TRBV28 and J usage is TRBJ1-5; D ambiguous. There are 12 residues in the CDR3. Germline V gene sequence: CDR1 MDHEN, CDR2 SYDVKM. V was clipped by 6 bases and J by 11 bases, with 14 bases between them. CDR3 nucleotide sequence: TGTGCCAGCAGCCAGGCGGGATGGACCCAGCATTTT. This translates into CASSQAGWTQHF.

This chain connects TRBV27 to TRBJ1-3, with D unresolved. This CDR3 region has 13 residues. The V and J ends lost 4 bases and 4 bases respectively, with 8 bases between them. Germline V lookup: CDR1 MNHEY, CDR2 SMNVEV (reference sequence). CDR3: CASSSRGGNTIYF. DNA for the CDR3: TGTGCCAGCAGTTCTAGAGGGGGAAACACCATATATTTT.

This clone was counted only a few times. The V and J genes are TRBV7-6 and TRBJ2-7; 8 positions match TRBD1. The CDR3 extends over 15 amino acids. The junction had 11 bases not matched to a gene; V was cut back by 5 bases and J by 5 bases. The V gene's germline CDR1 is SGHVS and CDR2 FNYEAQ. CDR3 amino acids: CASSQGQGGPHEQYF. The CDR3 nucleotides read TGTGCCAGCAGCCAAGGACAGGGAGGACCCCACGAGCAGTACTTC.

This rearrangement joins TRBV19 to TRBJ2-7; 7 bases agree with TRBD1. This CDR3 has 12 residues. In germline, CDR1 is LNHDA, CDR2 SQIVND (reference sequence). The V gene end was trimmed by 5 bases and the J gene end by 5 bases; junction bases not matched to a gene: 3. The CDR3 loop is CASSPTGDEQYF. CDR3 coding DNA: TGTGCCAGTAGTCCCACAGGGGACGAGCAGTACTTC.

This sequence joins TRBV28 and TRBJ2-3; 9 nucleotides align to TRBD2. This CDR3 is 16 amino acids long. V lost 8 bases and J lost 3; bases outside the gene matches: 12. Germline assignment: CDR1 MDHEN and CDR2 SYDVKM. The CDR3 here is CASLPHVGLATDTQYF. The CDR3 bases are TGTGCCAGCCTACCGCATGTCGGACTAGCGACAGATACGCAGTATTTT.

The V call is TRBV2, the J call TRBJ2-1; 8 bases are shared with TRBD2. Looked up from germline, CDR1 is SNHLY and CDR2 is FYNNEI. With 1 base clipped from V and 6 bases from J, the junction kept 14 bases outside the gene matches. The CDR3 covers 18 residues. The CDR3 is CASSEERTLSGRGNEQFF. CDR3 DNA sequence: TGTGCCAGCAGTGAAGAAAGAACACTAAGCGGGAGAGGCAATGAGCAGTTCTTC.

In this sample, this clone turned up a few times. The CDR3, as DNA: TGTGCCAGCAGCCCAGGCTGGAACTATGGCTACACCTTC. Amino acids: CASSPGWNYGYTF. The chain is built from TRBV14 and TRBJ1-2, with D hard to call. The germline V gene encodes CDR1 SGHDN and CDR2 FVKESK. V lost 4 bases to trimming and J lost 2 bases, with 8 bases between them. The CDR3 runs 13 residues.

The rearrangement links TRBV30 to TRBJ1-2; perhaps TRBD1 as D (6 bases). Trimming removed 4 bases at V and 4 bases at J, with 13 bases between. Per germline, CDR1 GTSNPN and CDR2 SVGIG (reference sequence). This CDR3 is 13 amino acids long. The CDR3 reads CAWTNGQPYGYTF. Here the CDR3 DNA reads TGTGCCTGGACTAATGGACAGCCCTATGGCTACACCTTC.

V and J are TRBV7-6 and TRBJ2-2; D might be TRBD1 (6 bases). Germline CDR1 is SGHVS and CDR2 is FNYEAQ. With 7 bases removed from V and 7 bases from J, the gap between germline ends came to 13 bases. The CDR3 is 13 amino acids. CDR3 protein: CASTPRGGGELFF. For the CDR3, the DNA is TGTGCCAGCACCCCCCGAGGGGGCGGGGAGCTGTTTTTT.

Notes on this clone: At one end the junction does not follow the germline gene, possibly because of a read error. The rearrangement links TRBV5-1 to TRBJ2-7; TRBD1 might be the D (5 bases). CDR3 size: 13 residues. Germline V CDR1 and CDR2: SGHRS, YFSETQ. In DNA form, the CDR3 reads TGCGCCAGCAGCTTGGAAGGGGCCTACGAGCGGTACTTC. The encoded protein is CASSLEGAYERYF. Using reference TRBV5-1 and TRBJ2-7 for the parts outside the CDR3, the full variable domain is KAGVTQTPRYLIKTRGQQVTLSCSPISGHRSVSWYQQTPGQGLQFLFEYFSETQRNKGNFPGRFSGRQFSNSRSEMNVSTLELGDSALYLCASSLEGAYERYFGPGTRLTVT.

V gene TRBV5-1 combines with J gene TRBJ2-7; 9 nucleotides match TRBD1. V was pared by 4 bases and J by 2 bases, with 10 bases of the junction left unmatched. The CDR3 runs 16 residues. Per the germline V gene, CDR1 is SGHRS and CDR2 is YFSETQ. CDR3 nucleotide sequence: TGCGCCAGCAGCGCCGCCGGGACAGGGCCCCCCTACGAGCAGTACTTC. This sequence encodes CASSAAGTGPPYEQYF.

This clone was seen just once. The chain uses TRBV5-1 and TRBJ2-2; D uncertain. This CDR3 comprises 15 residues. Per the germline V gene, CDR1 is SGHRS and CDR2 is YFSETQ. V lost 6 bases and J 0 bases, leaving 12 bases between the germline ends. DNA of the CDR3: TGCGCCAGCAAAGCGTTCACCTCGAACACCGGGGAGCTGTTTTTT. Protein product: CASKAFTSNTGELFF.

The chain couples TRBV2 to TRBJ2-4; TRBD2 matches 7 bases. Germline trimming cut 1 base from V and 1 base from J; bases unmatched to any gene: 4. Germline V lookup: CDR1 SNHLY, CDR2 FYNNEI. The CDR3 has 16 amino acids. The CDR3 region is CASSEGGGMAKNIQYF. In nucleotides, the CDR3 is TGTGCCAGCAGTGAAGGGGGAGGGATGGCCAAAAACATTCAGTACTTC.

The chain links TRBV28 to TRBJ2-7, with a possible D match to TRBD1 (6 bases). The CDR3 length is 13 residues. Germline CDR1 MDHEN, CDR2 SYDVKM. The germline V and J ends were trimmed by 8 bases and 4 bases, with 15 bases remaining between them. CDR3 nucleotides: TGTGCCAGCGAGGACAGTCAAGCATACGAGCAGTACTTC. This codes for CASEDSQAYEQYF. Based on the CDR3 plus reference TRBV28 and TRBJ2-7, the full variable domain is DVKVTQSSRYLVKRTGEKVFLECVQDMDHENMFWYRQDPGLGLRLIYFSYDVKMKEKGDIPEGYSVSREKKERFSLILESASTNQTSMYLCASEDSQAYEQYFGPGTRLTVT.

The chain recombines TRBV7-6 with TRBJ1-6, with D uncertain. Germline V gene data show CDR1 as SGHVS and CDR2 as FNYEAQ. The V end was cut by 6 bases, the J end by 4 bases, with 4 bases between. CDR3 size: 12 residues. CDR3 DNA sequence: TGTGCCAGCAGTCAATATAATTCACCCCTCCACTTT. Amino acid sequence: CASSQYNSPLHF.

J is TRBJ2-1 and V is TRBV5-4; D gene ambiguous. CDR1 is SGHNT, CDR2 YYREEE, per germline (reference sequence). This CDR3 has 14 amino acids. Trimming shortened V by 5 bases and J by 8 bases, and 17 bases separated the two germline ends. CDR3 sequence reads: CASSSKKREDEQFF. The CDR3, as DNA: TGTGCCAGCAGTTCGAAAAAGCGTGAGGATGAGCAGTTCTTC.

The J gene is TRBJ1-1, the V gene TRBV5-1; 7 positions agree with TRBD1. The germline V gene has CDR1 SGHRS and CDR2 YFSETQ. The CDR3 is 14 residues long. Trimming removed 0 bases from V and 1 base from J; junction bases left unmatched: 0. The CDR3 region is CASSLGTGNTEAFF. DNA for the CDR3: TGCGCCAGCAGCTTGGGGACAGGGAACACTGAAGCTTTCTTT.

This clone was seen a few times. CDR3 region: CASSLALEAQYF. Here the CDR3 DNA reads TGTGCCAGCAGCTTAGCTTTGGAGGCCCAGTACTTC. The chain has TRBV7-6 and TRBJ2-5, with a tentative D call TRBD2 (5 bases). Germline CDR1 reads SGHVS; CDR2 reads FNYEAQ. V was cut by 0 bases and J by 9 bases, with 8 bases left in between. This CDR3 region has 12 residues.

This chain links TRBV29-1 with TRBJ2-7; D not certain. CDR1 is SQVTM and CDR2 is ANQGSEA in the germline V gene. Trimming removed 6 bases at V and 4 bases at J, with 10 bases between. This CDR3 has 11 amino acids. CDR3 residues: CSVAAGYEQYF. The CDR3 DNA reads TGCAGCGTCGCGGCTGGGTACGAGCAGTACTTC.

J is TRBJ1-4 and V is TRBV5-6, with D hard to call. CDR3 length: 13 residues. V dropped 1 base and J dropped 10 bases, with 11 bases sitting between them. Per the germline V gene, CDR1 is SGHDT and CDR2 is YYEEEE. The CDR3 here is CASSLYGGVKLFF. Written as DNA, the CDR3 is TGTGCCAGCAGCTTGTACGGCGGGGTAAAACTGTTTTTT.

The CDR3 here is CASSLSRVGTDTQYF. CDR3 in DNA: TGTGCCAGTAGTCTCAGCAGGGTAGGCACAGATACGCAGTATTTT. The chain links TRBV19 to TRBJ2-3; D is perhaps TRBD1 (5 bases). This CDR3 region has 15 residues. Germline-derived CDR1 and CDR2 are LNHDA and SQIVND (reference sequence). Between the trimmed V and J ends, which lost 5 bases and 1 base, there was a span of 13 bases.

In nucleotides, the CDR3 is TGCGCCAGCAGCTTGGAGTGGCGGGACGTGGACAATGAGCAGTTCTTC. This codes for CASSLEWRDVDNEQFF. The chain links TRBV5-1 to TRBJ2-1; a possible D gene is TRBD2 (6 bases). V gave up 0 bases and J gave up 5 bases, with 15 bases separating them. Germline lookup yields CDR1 SGHRS and CDR2 YFSETQ. CDR3 length: 16 amino acids.

The count of this clone is one. The chain is built from TRBV18 and TRBJ2-7, with D possibly matching TRBD2 (7 bases). V was trimmed by 6 bases and J by 1 base, leaving 19 bases between them. Germline values: CDR1 KGHSH, CDR2 LQKENI. CDR3 length equals 16 residues. As DNA, the CDR3 is TGTGCCAGCTCTCCATGGGTGGGGGGGCAGTCCTACGAGCAGTACTTC. It specifies CASSPWVGGQSYEQYF. Full variable domain (missing parts from reference TRBV18 and TRBJ2-7): NAGVMQNPRHLVRRRGQEARLRCSPMKGHSHVYWYRQLPEEGLKFMVYLQKENIIDESGMPKERFSAEFPKEGPSILRIQQVVRGDSAAYFCASSPWVGGQSYEQYFGPGTRLTVT.

The chain has TRBV4-1 and TRBJ1-1; 10 bases align to TRBD1. Germline V gene sequence: CDR1 MGHRA, CDR2 YSYEKL. V lost 4 bases to trimming and J lost 10 bases; unmatched junction nucleotides: 18. This CDR3 contains 17 residues. The CDR3 DNA sequence: TGCGCCAGCAGCCCCGCCCCTCATAGGGACAGGGGCCGGCGAGCTTTCTTT. As protein: CASSPAPHRDRGRRAFF.

About this clone itself: The sample has other DNA sequences that encode this CDR3 too. V is TRBV6-5 and J is TRBJ1-5; 7 bases agree with TRBD1. This CDR3 comprises 15 residues. In germline, CDR1 is MNHEY, CDR2 SVGAGI. Trimming cost V 6 bases and J 1 base; bases outside gene matches: 6. CDR3: CASSRTGGSNQPQHF. In DNA form, the CDR3 reads TGTGCCAGCAGCCGGACAGGCGGGAGCAATCAGCCCCAGCATTTT.

V gene TRBV10-1 combines with J gene TRBJ1-5, with D unclear. The CDR3 has 17 residues. Between the trimmed V and J ends, which lost 6 bases and 1 base, there was a span of 19 bases. The germline CDR1 and CDR2 sequences are WNHNN and SYGVQD (reference sequence). For the CDR3, the DNA is TGCGCCAGCAGAAACGATAAGTTTTTGAGGAGCAATCAGCCCCAGCATTTT. Translating it yields CASRNDKFLRSNQPQHF.

The chain couples TRBV6-5 to TRBJ1-2, with 7 positions matching TRBD1. Germline CDR1 and CDR2: MNHEY and SVGAGI. The CDR3 spans 13 residues. V lost 6 bases to trimming and J lost 3 bases; unmatched junction nucleotides: 4. The CDR3 nucleotides read TGTGCCAGCAGCGATACAGGGGACTATGGCTACACCTTC. Translating gives CASSDTGDYGYTF.

To note about this clone: The germline gene is not matched at one end of the junction; a read error may be the cause. The V call is TRBV7-8, the J call TRBJ1-4; perhaps TRBD1 as D (5 bases). Germline V lookup: CDR1 SGHVS, CDR2 FQNEAQ. This CDR3 region has 12 residues. CDR3 sequence: CASSPGPGGKVF. The CDR3 coding sequence is TGTGCCAGCAGCCCAGGCCCGGGGGGTAAGGTTTTT.

The CDR3 DNA sequence: TGTGCCAGCAGCGTGCAGGGGTCGGTTTCGGAGACCCAGTACTTC. Translated: CASSVQGSVSETQYF. The chain is built from TRBV9 and TRBJ2-5, with D perhaps matching TRBD1 (6 bases). The CDR3 runs 15 residues. V was trimmed by 2 bases and J by 5 bases, leaving 16 bases between them. Germline V gene lookup returns CDR1 SGDLS and CDR2 YYNGEE. Variable domain in full (rest from reference TRBV9 and TRBJ2-5): DSGVTQTPKHLITATGQRVTLRCSPRSGDLSVYWYQQSLDQGLQFLIQYYNGEERAKGNILERFSAQQFPDLHSELNLSSLELGDSALYFCASSVQGSVSETQYFGPGTRLLVL.

The chain links TRBV30 to TRBJ1-2, with a weak D call TRBD1 (5 bases). Looked up from germline, CDR1 is GTSNPN and CDR2 is SVGIG (reference sequence). The CDR3 loop spans 13 amino acids. Trimming shortened V by 3 bases and J by 7 bases, and 15 bases separated the two germline ends. CDR3: CAWRTPWGGGYTF. The CDR3, as DNA: TGTGCCTGGAGAACTCCCTGGGGGGGTGGCTACACCTTC.